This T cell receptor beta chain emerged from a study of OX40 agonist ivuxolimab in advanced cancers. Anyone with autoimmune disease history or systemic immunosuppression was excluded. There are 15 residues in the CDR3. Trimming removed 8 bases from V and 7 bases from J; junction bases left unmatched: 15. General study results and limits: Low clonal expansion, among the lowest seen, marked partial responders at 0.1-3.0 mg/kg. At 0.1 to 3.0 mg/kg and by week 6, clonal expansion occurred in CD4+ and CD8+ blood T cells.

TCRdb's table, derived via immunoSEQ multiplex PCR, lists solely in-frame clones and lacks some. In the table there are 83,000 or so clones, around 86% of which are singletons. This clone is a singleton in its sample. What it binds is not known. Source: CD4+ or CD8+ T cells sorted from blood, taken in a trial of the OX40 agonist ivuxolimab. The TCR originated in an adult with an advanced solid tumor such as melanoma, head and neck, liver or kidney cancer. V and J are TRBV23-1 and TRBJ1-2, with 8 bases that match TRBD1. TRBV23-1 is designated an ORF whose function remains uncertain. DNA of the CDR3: TGCGCCAGCCCGTCGGGTACAGGGGGTAGGGGTGGCTACACCTTC. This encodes CASPSGTGGRGGYTF.